What follows are 4 T cell receptor beta chains derived from one specimen sequenced in a study of T cell changes during pregnancy in multiple sclerosis. Using immunoSEQ multiplex PCR, the repertoire was profiled, and TCRdb retains in-frame clones only, with some absent. The sample carries roughly 100,000 clones, around 90% recorded once. Sequencing was performed on peripheral blood, taken before pregnancy. The receptors originated from a female donor with multiple sclerosis, enrolled in a pregnancy study.

This clone was found once. The V call is TRBV19, the J call TRBJ2-2; TRBD1 aligns across 8 bases. The CDR3 has 16 residues. CDR1 is LNHDA, CDR2 SQIVND, per germline (reference sequence). The trim removed 2 bases at V and 1 base at J, leaving 3 bases unmatched. The CDR3 DNA follows: TGTGCCAGTAGTATAACCGGGACAGGGAACACCGGGGAGCTGTTTTTT. It codes for CASSITGTGNTGELFF.

This chain connects TRBV7-2 to TRBJ1-5, with a tentative D call TRBD1 (5 bases). The CDR3 has 15 residues. V lost 5 bases and J 6 bases, leaving 17 bases between the germline ends. Germline values: CDR1 SGHTA, CDR2 FQGNSA. CDR3 in amino acids: CASSALSGRGQPQHF. DNA for the CDR3: TGTGCCAGCAGCGCCCTAAGTGGGAGGGGTCAGCCCCAGCATTTT.

This clone was seen just once. The chain is built from TRBV11-3 and TRBJ1-1; tentatively, D is TRBD1 (5 bases). The CDR3 spans 14 residues. Germline V gene sequence: CDR1 SGHNT, CDR2 YENEEA. Trimming removed 5 bases from V and 1 base from J, with 11 bases in between. CDR3 coding DNA: TGTGCCAGCAGCCTCGGGGGTGGGAACACTGAAGCTTTCTTT. Its protein is CASSLGGGNTEAFF.

The chain couples TRBV2 to TRBJ1-3; a possible D gene is TRBD1 (6 bases). V dropped 6 bases and J dropped 2 bases, with 11 bases sitting between them. The CDR3 totals 14 residues. CDR1 and CDR2 (germline): SNHLY, FYNNEI. For the CDR3, the DNA is TGTGCCAGCAGACTCAGACAGGCTGGAAACACCATATATTTT. This gives the protein CASRLRQAGNTIYF.